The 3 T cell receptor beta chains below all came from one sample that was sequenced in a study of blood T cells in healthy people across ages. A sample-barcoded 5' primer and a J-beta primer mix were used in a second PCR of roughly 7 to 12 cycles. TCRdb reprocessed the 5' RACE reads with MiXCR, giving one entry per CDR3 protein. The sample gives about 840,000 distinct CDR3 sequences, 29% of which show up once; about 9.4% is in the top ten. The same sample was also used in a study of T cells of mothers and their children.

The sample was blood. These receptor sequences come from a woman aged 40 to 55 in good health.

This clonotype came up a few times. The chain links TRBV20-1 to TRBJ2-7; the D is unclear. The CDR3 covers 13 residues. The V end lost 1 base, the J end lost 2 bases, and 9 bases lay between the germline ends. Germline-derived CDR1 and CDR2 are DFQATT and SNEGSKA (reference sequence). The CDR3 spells CSARGTAAYEQYF. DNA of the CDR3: TGCAGTGCTAGAGGGACCGCCGCCTACGAGCAGTACTTC.

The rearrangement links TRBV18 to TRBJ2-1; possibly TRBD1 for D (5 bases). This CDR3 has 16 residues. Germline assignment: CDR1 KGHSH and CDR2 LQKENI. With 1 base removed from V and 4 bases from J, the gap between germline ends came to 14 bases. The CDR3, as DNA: TGTGCCAGCTCACCACAGCTAGGGGTTAAGTACAATGAGCAGTTCTTC. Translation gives CASSPQLGVKYNEQFF. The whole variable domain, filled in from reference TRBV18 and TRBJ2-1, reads NAGVMQNPRHLVRRRGQEARLRCSPMKGHSHVYWYRQLPEEGLKFMVYLQKENIIDESGMPKERFSAEFPKEGPSILRIQQVVRGDSAAYFCASSPQLGVKYNEQFFGPGTRLTVL.

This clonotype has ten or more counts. CDR3 in amino acids: CASSLGSGTAPLEQYF. As DNA, the CDR3 is TGCGCCAGCAGCTTGGGTTCCGGGACAGCCCCTCTTGAGCAGTACTTC. V gene TRBV5-1 combines with J gene TRBJ2-7; TRBD1 matches 7 bases. Germline assignment: CDR1 SGHRS and CDR2 YFSETQ. Unmatched junction bases numbered 13, after V lost 0 bases and J lost 7 bases. The CDR3 consists of 16 residues.